This passage covers 9 T cell receptor beta chains from one sample sequenced in a study of metastatic and nonmetastatic thyroid tumors. TCRdb reanalyzed the PCR reads with MiXCR. The data hold some 10,000 clones, with roughly 30% observed a single time. All patients reached thyroid surgery having received no treatment beforehand. The specimen was tumor tissue. The receptors shown here come from a female donor with papillary thyroid cancer or a benign thyroid nodule (not recorded which). Some clones in this sample may be carry-over from other donors' samples.

By share, this clone counts as medium-sized (0.01 to 0.1%). This chain connects TRBV6-2 or TRBV6-3 to TRBJ1-1; D gene ambiguous. CDR1 and CDR2 from the germline V gene are MNHEY and SVGEGT. Trimming cost V 2 bases and J 5 bases, with 21 bases left between them. The CDR3 totals 17 residues. CDR3 protein: CASSYPKTGGFATEAFF. DNA of the CDR3: TGTGCCAGCAGTTACCCCAAAACGGGCGGGTTCGCAACTGAAGCTTTCTTT.

This clone was seen repeatedly, ten times or more. The chain joins TRBV30 to TRBJ1-5; D gene uncertain. The V end lost 2 bases, the J end lost 7 bases, and 18 bases lay between the germline ends. Germline CDR1 and CDR2: GTSNPN and SVGIG (reference sequence). This CDR3 contains 15 residues. The chain's CDR3 is CAWSHSPLGKQPQHF. The CDR3 DNA reads as TGTGCCTGGAGTCATTCGCCGCTGGGTAAGCAGCCCCAGCATTTT. Full variable domain (remainder filled in from reference TRBV30 and TRBJ1-5): SQTIHQWPATLVQPVGSPLSLECTVEGTSNPNLYWYRQAAGRGLQLLFYSVGIGQISSEVPQNLSASRPQDRQFILSSKKLLLSDSGFYLCAWSHSPLGKQPQHFGDGTRLSIL.

This clone has a handful of counts. This sequence joins TRBV4-1 and TRBJ1-4; unclear D gene. CDR3 length equals 18 residues. The germline V gene has CDR1 MGHRA and CDR2 YSYEKL. V was pared by 1 base and J by 6 bases, with 21 bases between. The CDR3 DNA is TGCGCCAGCAGCCAAGTGATTACCTCCCCCCGCTCGTATGAAAAACTGTTTTTT. Encoded protein: CASSQVITSPRSYEKLFF.

Concerning this clone: Additional DNA sequences in this sample encode the identical CDR3. This CDR3 is CASSLGTGVAIGRDEQFF. The CDR3 DNA is TGCGCCAGCAGCTTGGGGACAGGGGTTGCAATCGGAAGGGATGAGCAGTTCTTC. V gene TRBV5-1 combines with J gene TRBJ2-1, with 9 bases that match TRBD1. Trimming at V came to 0 bases and at J to 8 bases, leaving 15 bases not matched to a gene. The CDR3 is 18 residues long. CDR1 is SGHRS and CDR2 is YFSETQ in the germline V gene.

This chain's CDR3 is CASSGRPRIPEDEQYF. CDR3 coding DNA: TGTGCCAGCAGCGGTCGGCCTCGAATCCCTGAGGACGAGCAGTACTTC. The chain employs TRBV11-1 and TRBJ2-7, with no clear D. The ends were cut back, 5 bases at V and 5 bases at J, with 22 bases in the middle. Germline CDR1 reads SGHAT; CDR2 reads FQDESV (reference sequence). CDR3 length: 16 residues.

This clone was picked up a small number of times. This chain joins TRBV24-1 and TRBJ2-7; tentatively, D is TRBD1 (6 bases). V shed 4 bases and J shed 5 bases, with 17 bases lying between them. The CDR3 has 15 residues. CDR1 and CDR2 from the germline V gene are KGHDR and SFDVKD. The CDR3 reads CATSDPRQGNDEQYF. In DNA, the CDR3 is TGTGCCACCAGTGACCCCAGGCAGGGGAATGACGAGCAGTACTTC.

This clone was detected only a few times. The chain links TRBV6-1 to TRBJ1-6; no definite D call. Germline V gene lookup returns CDR1 MNHNS and CDR2 SASEGT. This CDR3 region has 11 residues. The V gene lost 6 bases and the J gene lost 7 bases, with 4 bases spanning the gap. The chain's CDR3 is CASSRNSPLHF. The CDR3 DNA follows: TGTGCCAGCAGCCGGAATTCACCCCTCCACTTT.

On this clone itself: A much larger clone is a single base away; this may be a read error. This chain links TRBV5-1 with TRBJ2-2; tentatively, D is TRBD2 (6 bases). V was clipped by 6 bases and J by 4 bases, with 16 bases between them. This CDR3 contains 15 residues. Germline V gene lookup returns CDR1 SGHRS and CDR2 YFSETQ. CDR3: CASKPWAGLTGELFF. The CDR3 DNA reads as TGCGCCAGCAAGCCTTGGGCGGGACTCACCGGGGAGCTGTTTTTT.

This clone is judged medium-sized (0.01 to 0.1%). The V call is TRBV12-3 or TRBV12-4, the J call TRBJ1-5, with D perhaps TRBD1 (5 bases). This CDR3 is 15 amino acids long. Trimming removed 3 bases from V and 7 bases from J, with 16 bases in between. In DNA, the CDR3 is TGTGCCAGCAGTTTCGGGACTCAAGGCCGGCAGCCCCAGCATTTT. Amino acids: CASSFGTQGRQPQHF.